This entry is about one T cell receptor beta chain. There are a few counts of this clonotype. Its cognate antigen has yet to be identified. Base qualities were left out, and no much larger clone turns up one base away. These data are taken from a study of identical twins (TCRdb year 2016). In terms of the full investigation: To test whether fetal clonotypes persist, this study deep-sequenced TCR alpha and beta repertoires from monozygotic twins, from unrelated adults of various ages, and from cord blood. Replicate twin experiments were performed at different times using different library preparation protocols to rule out contamination.

From a lookup of the germline V gene, CDR1 and CDR2 are SQVTM and ANQGSEA. From the cysteine through the phenylalanine, the CDR3 covers 14 amino acids. Kept here is only the CDR3 DNA, which spans 42 bases and is read in frame from base 1. V lost 7 bases and J lost 6 bases; the stretch between them is 18 bases long. All donors were healthy Caucasians. The twin cohort consisted of three pairs of female monozygotic twins, all aged 18 to 29 years. Peripheral blood mononuclear cells were used as the source from which RNA for TCR libraries was isolated. The library was generated by 5' RACE. TCRdb names Illumina HiSeq 2000 as the instrument used. Template switching introduced a universal primer binding site; the final cDNA contained a unique molecular identifier, enabling accurate counting of TCR cDNA molecules. Specific primers in the conserved constant-segment region were used to synthesize first-strand cDNA for TCR alpha and beta chains. To control for contamination, every cDNA library was double barcoded, receiving both a SMART-Mk sample barcode and Illumina barcodes. Two successive PCR steps introduced TruSeq adapter sequences along with Illumina sample barcodes. TCR alpha and beta cDNA libraries were sequenced on the Illumina HiSeq platform with custom primers. Per the source publication's procedure: MiGEC processed the raw reads to extract unique molecular identifiers, while MiXCR was used to determine the CDR3 positions. For each individual, recombination models were inferred using an EM algorithm with the repgenHMM and IGoR tools. The tcR package in R was used for shared clonotype analysis, with sharing normalized by the product of cloneset sizes. To study raw recombination free of thymic and clonal selection effects, out-of-frame nonproductive sequences were analyzed. TCRdb reprocessing: public reads trimmed at Q25 with fastp, clones called with MiXCR, in-frame beta chains kept. One record per CDR3 amino acid sequence lists the most common genes and DNA. In this record, the V and J calls reflect TCRdb's handling and not the investigators' own analysis. The sample records some 630,000 distinct CDR3 sequences, 7% to 7.5% of which are singletons. Roughly 1.6% of the sample is taken by the ten largest.

Here is what the overall study found, with its caveats: Compared with coincidental sharing between unrelated individuals, out-of-frame TCR alpha sequences shared between twins showed an excess of sequences with low generation probability. In beta out-of-frame sequences, excess twin sharing was weaker, because having fewer shared sequences lowered the signal-to-noise ratio. Because the same donors could not be followed over many years, the conclusions depended on cross-sectional statistical analysis. Recombination models systematically underestimated out-of-frame TCR alpha sharing in monozygotic twins but agreed with sharing between unrelated individuals. Invariant T cells such as MAIT and iNKT could partly confound zero-insertion analyses, though diverse VJ usage argued against this for most clonotypes. Fewer insertions were carried by abundant cord blood beta clonotypes; a weaker similar trend was observed in young adult naive repertoires, while no such trend was observed in memory repertoires.

The same sample was also studied in work on yellow fever vaccine responses in identical twins. Reported in the second study: According to the authors, in identical twins the way T cells responded to vaccination appeared partly convergent and partly personalized. Focusing on identical twins, the study followed the T cell clones that responded to the vaccine, and did so with precision.

The sample comprised PBMCs. The TCR sequence derives from a woman aged 18-30 years in good health. The receptor chain draws on TRBV29-1 and TRBJ2-2; the D element might be TRBD1 or TRBD2, as each aligns at 6 bases. Read as DNA, the sequence is TGCAGCGCGGGACTTGACTCAGGGGCCGGGGAGCTGTTTTTT. It is translated as CSAGLDSGAGELFF.